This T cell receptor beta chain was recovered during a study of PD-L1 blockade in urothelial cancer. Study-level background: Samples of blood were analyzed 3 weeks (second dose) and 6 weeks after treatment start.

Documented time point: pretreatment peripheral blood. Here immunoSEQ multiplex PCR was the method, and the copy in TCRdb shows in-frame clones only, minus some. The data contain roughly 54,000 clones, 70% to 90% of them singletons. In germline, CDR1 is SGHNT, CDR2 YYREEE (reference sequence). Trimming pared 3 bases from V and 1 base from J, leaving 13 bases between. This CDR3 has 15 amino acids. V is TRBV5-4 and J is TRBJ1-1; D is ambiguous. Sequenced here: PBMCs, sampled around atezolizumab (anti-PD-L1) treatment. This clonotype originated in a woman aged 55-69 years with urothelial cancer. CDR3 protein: CASSSYPSSNTEAFF. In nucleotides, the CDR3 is TGTGCCAGCAGCTCCTACCCGAGTTCGAACACTGAAGCTTTCTTT.